One sample yielded the 23 T cell receptor beta chains listed below, sequenced in a study of blood T cell repertoires in COVID-19. The method was immunoSEQ multiplex PCR; TCRdb's version includes in-frame clones alone and lacks a portion of them. The sample has around 33,000 clones; less than 80% are singletons. Sequenced sample: peripheral blood. All receptors derive from a man aged 80 or over with acute or convalescent COVID-19.

This clone occurred a few times. This sequence joins TRBV3-1 (or the pseudogene TRBV3-2) and TRBJ1-6; unclear D gene. Germline V lookup: CDR1 LGHDT, CDR2 YNNKEL (reference sequence). This CDR3 has 14 residues. The V gene lost 5 bases and the J gene lost 4 bases, with 9 bases spanning the gap. The CDR3 reads CASSFGGYNSPLHF. In nucleotides, the CDR3 is TGTGCCAGCAGCTTCGGAGGGTATAATTCACCCCTCCACTTT.

This clone was detected once. V gene TRBV5-1 combines with J gene TRBJ2-3, with 8 bases matching TRBD1. The trim removed 5 bases at V and 5 bases at J, leaving 13 bases unmatched. The CDR3 has 16 residues. CDR1 and CDR2 from the germline V gene are SGHRS and YFSETQ. CDR3 loop: CASSLGQGAHVDTQYF. CDR3 DNA sequence: TGCGCCAGCAGTCTCGGCCAGGGGGCGCATGTAGATACGCAGTATTTT.

The genes are TRBV29-1 and TRBJ2-1; D might be TRBD1 (6 bases). The germline CDR1 and CDR2 sequences are SQVTM and ANQGSEA. V dropped 7 bases and J dropped 4 bases, with 11 bases sitting between them. The CDR3 spans 12 residues. CDR3 sequence: CSAGTPYNEQFF. The CDR3 coding sequence is TGCAGCGCCGGGACACCTTACAATGAGCAGTTCTTC.

This clone was counted only a few times. This chain links TRBV15 with TRBJ2-3, with D possibly being TRBD1 (6 bases). Germline assignment: CDR1 LNHNV and CDR2 YYDKDF (reference sequence). There are 15 residues in the CDR3. Trimming took 3 bases from V and 4 from J, leaving 14 bases between them. The CDR3 here is CATSRGTGKADTQYF. CDR3 sequence (DNA): TGTGCCACCAGCAGGGGTACAGGGAAGGCAGATACGCAGTATTTT.

This chain uses TRBV3-1 (or the pseudogene TRBV3-2) with TRBJ2-5, with D hard to call. Trimming took off 4 bases at V and 3 bases at J, with 15 bases between the two ends. Per the germline V gene, CDR1 is LGHDT and CDR2 is YNNKEL (reference sequence). The CDR3 totals 15 residues. The CDR3 spells CASSPPIGVEETQYF. CDR3 bases: TGTGCCAGCAGCCCCCCTATCGGTGTGGAAGAGACCCAGTACTTC.

CDR3 nucleotide sequence: TGCGCCAGCAGCCACCCGGGACAGAGGCTCTATGGCTACACCTTC. It codes for CASSHPGQRLYGYTF. The V call is TRBV4-1, the J call TRBJ1-2, with TRBD1 matching 7 bases. CDR1 and CDR2 (germline): MGHRA, YSYEKL. This CDR3 region has 15 residues. V shed 3 bases and J 4 bases; nucleotides not matched to a gene: 8.

V is TRBV4-3 and J is TRBJ2-7; 7 bases are shared with TRBD1. Germline assignment: CDR1 LGHNA and CDR2 YSLEER. Trimming removed 5 bases from V and 0 bases from J; junction bases left unmatched: 4. The CDR3 totals 14 residues. This chain's CDR3 is CASSIGTVSYEQYF. As DNA, the CDR3 is TGCGCCAGCAGCATCGGGACAGTCTCCTACGAGCAGTACTTC.

This chain links TRBV3-1 (or the pseudogene TRBV3-2) with TRBJ1-1, with 12 bases identical to TRBD1. The length of the CDR3 is 16 residues. Germline V gives CDR1 LGHDT, CDR2 YNNKEL (reference sequence). The ends lost 1 base at V and 8 bases at J; junction bases unmatched: 8. Written as DNA, the CDR3 is TGTGCCAGCAGCCAAGTCCCGGGACAGGGGGCTGGGGAAGCTTTCTTT. The encoded protein is CASSQVPGQGAGEAFF.

This chain connects TRBV5-4 to TRBJ2-3; 7 bases align to TRBD2. Germline CDR1 and CDR2: SGHNT and YYREEE (reference sequence). Losses at the gene ends were 1 base for V and 5 bases for J; bases not matched to a gene: 1. The CDR3 has 13 amino acids. This CDR3 is CASSLWGGDTQYF. CDR3 DNA: TGTGCCAGCAGCTTGTGGGGGGGAGATACGCAGTATTTT.

The chain carries TRBV18 and TRBJ1-2; no definite D call. The CDR3 spans 12 residues. CDR1 is KGHSH and CDR2 is LQKENI in the germline V gene. Trimming left V 3 bases short and J 2 bases short, with 4 bases between. The CDR3 loop is CASSPRNYGYTF. The CDR3 nucleotides are TGTGCCAGCTCACCGAGGAACTATGGCTACACCTTC.

The rearrangement joins TRBV2 to TRBJ2-5; no definite D call. This CDR3 spans 12 amino acids. CDR1 and CDR2 (germline): SNHLY, FYNNEI. The V end was cut by 7 bases, the J end by 9 bases, with 15 bases between. The DNA of the CDR3 is TGTGCCAGCACCGCGGCTAATGTTCCCCAGTACTTC. This sequence encodes CASTAANVPQYF. Based on the CDR3 plus reference TRBV2 and TRBJ2-5, the full variable domain is EPEVTQTPSHQVTQMGQEVILRCVPISNHLYFYWYRQILGQKVEFLVSFYNNEISEKSEIFDDQFSVERPDGSNFTLKIRSTKLEDSAMYFCASTAANVPQYFGPGTRLLVL.

This clone occurred once. This chain uses TRBV5-1 with TRBJ1-2; D remains unclear. Trimming stripped 0 bases from V and 4 bases from J, with 16 bases between. The germline CDR1 and CDR2 sequences are SGHRS and YFSETQ. The CDR3 is 16 amino acids. The CDR3 loop is CASSLGRSGSGYGYTF. The DNA for the CDR3 is TGCGCCAGCAGCTTGGGGCGTTCGGGGAGCGGCTATGGCTACACCTTC.

The chain recombines TRBV29-1 with TRBJ1-2, with 10 bases fitting TRBD1. The junction had 6 bases not matched to a gene; V was cut back by 5 bases and J by 0 bases. The CDR3 is 15 amino acids. Germline CDR1 is SQVTM and CDR2 is ANQGSEA. The CDR3 DNA is TGCAGCGTTATTCCGGGACAGGGGTCTAACTATGGCTACACCTTC. Protein sequence: CSVIPGQGSNYGYTF.

J is TRBJ2-1 and V is TRBV2; 7 bases match TRBD2. Trimming cost V 3 bases and J 5 bases; bases outside gene matches: 4. CDR1 SNHLY and CDR2 FYNNEI come from the germline V gene. The CDR3 contains 14 residues. The CDR3 DNA reads as TGTGCCAGCAGTGAGGCGGGGGATAACAATGAGCAGTTCTTC. This sequence encodes CASSEAGDNNEQFF.

The J gene is TRBJ1-3, the V gene TRBV5-6, with D tentatively TRBD1 (5 bases). CDR3 length: 16 amino acids. Looked up from germline, CDR1 is SGHDT and CDR2 is YYEEEE. The V gene lost 0 bases and the J gene lost 4 bases, with 14 bases spanning the gap. CDR3 protein: CASSLAGGDVGNTIYF. The DNA of the CDR3 is TGTGCCAGCAGCTTGGCCGGGGGAGACGTGGGAAACACCATATATTTT.

This rearrangement joins TRBV6-2 or TRBV6-3 to TRBJ2-2; D not certain. The length of the CDR3 is 11 residues. V lost 3 bases to trimming and J lost 7 bases, with 3 bases between them. CDR1 is MNHEY, CDR2 SVGEGT, per germline. The DNA of the CDR3 is TGTGCCAGCAGTTATCTCGGGGAGCTGTTTTTT. Translation gives CASSYLGELFF.

The CDR3 DNA reads TGTGCCAGCAGCTTATTAGCGACGGACTATGGCTACACCTTC. Protein sequence: CASSLLATDYGYTF. V is TRBV7-9 and J is TRBJ1-2; D unresolved. CDR1 and CDR2 (germline): SEHNR, FQNEAQ (reference sequence). Trimming stripped 2 bases from V and 3 bases from J, with 10 bases between. The length of the CDR3 is 14 residues.

In DNA form, the CDR3 reads TGCGCCAGCAGCCAACAGGGGTCACAAGAGACCCAGTACTTC. Translated: CASSQQGSQETQYF. The chain combines TRBV4-1 with TRBJ2-5, with D maybe TRBD1 (6 bases). The CDR3 length is 14 residues. Germline CDR1 is MGHRA and CDR2 is YSYEKL. Deletions cut 2 bases from V and 2 bases from J, with 9 bases between.

Note on this clone: One end of the junction does not line up with germline, which may come from a read error. The V gene is TRBV7-3, the J gene TRBJ2-5, with 7 bases lining up with TRBD2. CDR3 size: 16 residues. The germline gives CDR1 SGHTA, CDR2 FQGTGA. The CDR3 coding sequence is TGTGCCAGCAGCCTAACCAGCGGGGCGGGTATGGAGACCCAGTACTTC. Protein: CASSLTSGAGMETQYF.

The chain links TRBV7-8 to TRBJ2-3, with D perhaps TRBD2 (5 bases). The CDR3 spans 14 residues. The V end lost 5 bases, the J end lost 2 bases, and 11 bases lay between the germline ends. Germline V gene lookup returns CDR1 SGHVS and CDR2 FQNEAQ. The chain's CDR3 is CASSVAGNTDTQYF. The CDR3, as DNA: TGTGCCAGCAGCGTTGCCGGGAACACAGATACGCAGTATTTT.

This clone was picked up one time. V is TRBV2 and J is TRBJ1-1, with D perhaps matching TRBD1 (5 bases). The CDR3 sequence is 12 residues long. V lost 10 bases and J 8 bases, leaving 17 bases between the germline ends. CDR1 SNHLY and CDR2 FYNNEI come from the germline V gene. Here the CDR3 reads CATGGGLGEAFF. The CDR3 DNA follows: TGTGCCACCGGCGGGGGTTTAGGGGAAGCTTTCTTT.

V and J are TRBV2 and TRBJ1-5, with D uncertain. The CDR3 consists of 14 residues. Between the trimmed V and J ends, which lost 5 bases and 4 bases, there was a span of 12 bases. Looked up from germline, CDR1 is SNHLY and CDR2 is FYNNEI. The chain's CDR3 is CASSFDTPNQPQHF. CDR3 nucleotide sequence: TGTGCCAGCAGTTTCGACACTCCGAATCAGCCCCAGCATTTT.

This clone turned up a few times. This chain joins TRBV7-9 and TRBJ1-1; the D is unclear. The germline V gene encodes CDR1 SEHNR and CDR2 FQNEAQ (reference sequence). V lost 0 bases, J lost 1 base, and 6 bases lay in between. CDR3 length: 14 amino acids. CDR3 DNA: TGTGCCAGCAGCTTAGCGTCTCGGAACACTGAAGCTTTCTTT. Translation: CASSLASRNTEAFF.